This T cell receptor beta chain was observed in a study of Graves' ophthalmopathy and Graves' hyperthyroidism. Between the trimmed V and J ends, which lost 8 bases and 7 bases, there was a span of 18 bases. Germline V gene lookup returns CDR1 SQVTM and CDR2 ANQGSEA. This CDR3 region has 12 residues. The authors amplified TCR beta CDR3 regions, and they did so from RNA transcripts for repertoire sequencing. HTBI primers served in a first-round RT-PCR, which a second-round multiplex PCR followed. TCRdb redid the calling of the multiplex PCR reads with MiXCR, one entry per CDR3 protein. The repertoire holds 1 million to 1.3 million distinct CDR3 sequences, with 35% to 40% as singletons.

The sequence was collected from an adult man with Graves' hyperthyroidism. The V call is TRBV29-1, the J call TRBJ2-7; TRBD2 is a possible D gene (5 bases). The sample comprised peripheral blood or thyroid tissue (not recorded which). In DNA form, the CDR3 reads TGCAGCTTAGGGAGTGGGCGTGGGGAGCAGTACTTC. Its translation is CSLGSGRGEQYF.